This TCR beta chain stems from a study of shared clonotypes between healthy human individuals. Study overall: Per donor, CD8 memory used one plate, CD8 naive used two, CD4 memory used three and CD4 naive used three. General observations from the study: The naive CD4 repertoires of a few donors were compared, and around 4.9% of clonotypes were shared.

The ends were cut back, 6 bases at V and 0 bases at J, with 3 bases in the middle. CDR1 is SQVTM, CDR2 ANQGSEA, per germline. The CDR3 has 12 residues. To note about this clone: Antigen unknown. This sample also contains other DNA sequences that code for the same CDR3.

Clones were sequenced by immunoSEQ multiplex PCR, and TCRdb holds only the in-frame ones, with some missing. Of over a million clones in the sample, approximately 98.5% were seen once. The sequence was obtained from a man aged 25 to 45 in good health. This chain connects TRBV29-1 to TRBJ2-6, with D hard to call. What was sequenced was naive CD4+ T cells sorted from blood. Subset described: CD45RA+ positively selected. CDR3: CSVNSGANVLTF. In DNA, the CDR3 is TGCAGCGTGAACTCTGGGGCCAACGTCCTGACTTTC.